This TCR beta chain was captured in a study of early T cells in non-severe SARS-CoV-2 infection. Study-level background: Chains from this unsorted whole-blood bulk RNA could not be paired. Study conclusions and caveats: Private and CD4 specificities were missed by VDJdb matching, skewed to anti-spike CD8.

Individual cDNA molecules each received unique molecular identifiers attached to them. A single record per CDR3 protein comes from TCRdb applying MiXCR to the 5' RACE reads. The sample shows 30,000 or so distinct CDR3 sequences, around 7% of them seen only once. This clonotype has a count of ten or more. Its antigen is unknown. This CDR3 contains 15 residues. CDR1 and CDR2 from the germline V gene are MNHEY and SVGAGI. V was clipped by 0 bases and J by 7 bases; unmatched bases: 6. The clonotype originates from an adult who was a healthcare worker with PCR-confirmed SARS-CoV-2 infection or an uninfected control (not recorded which). Sequencing was performed on whole blood. This chain connects TRBV6-5 to TRBJ2-7, with 10 positions matching TRBD2. The CDR3: CASSYSASGSGEQYF. The CDR3, as DNA: TGTGCCAGCAGTTACTCCGCTAGCGGGAGTGGTGAGCAGTACTTC.